The rows below give T cell receptor beta chains drawn from one sample of a study of cytomegalovirus exposure and HLA in healthy donors. TCRdb keeps only in-frame clones here, not all; method: immunoSEQ multiplex PCR. Among about 160,000 clones listed, about 71% were seen once. What was sequenced was PBMCs. Receptors originate from a man aged 45-60 years in good health and CMV-seronegative. Each CDR3 is given with its conserved first and last residue. The D gene is left open where the match is weak. Only part of the rows carry a size: once, few, many, or a class if the clone is expanded.

D gene	J gene	clone size	V gene	CDR3 DNA	CDR3 protein
TRBD1	TRBJ1-2	-	TRBV5-6	TGTGCCAGCGTTAGCAGGGTTTCAGGGGGCTATGGCTACACCTTC	CASVSRVSGGYGYTF
TRBD1	TRBJ1-6	-	TRBV25-1	TGTGCCAGCAGTCCCGCTGACAGGGAGTTCTATAATTCACCCCTCCACTTT	CASSPADREFYNSPLHF
TRBD1	TRBJ1-3	-	TRBV2	TGTGCCAGCAGAGAGGACAGGGCTGGAAACACCATATATTTT	CASREDRAGNTIYF
-	TRBJ1-1	-	TRBV2	TGTGCCAGGCTGGGGGGAATGAACACTGAAGCTTTCTTT	CARLGGMNTEAFF
TRBD1	TRBJ1-2	once	TRBV7-9	TGTGCCAGCAGCTTAGGACAGGGTATTAGCTATGGCTACACCTTC	CASSLGQGISYGYTF
-	TRBJ2-3	-	TRBV28	TGTGCCAGCAGTTTAGCAGGGTTCACAGATACGCAGTATTTT	CASSLAGFTDTQYF
TRBD1	TRBJ1-5	-	TRBV4-1	TGCGCCAGCAGCCAAGTGAGGGGGCGCGAGGGCAATCAGCCCCAGCATTTT	CASSQVRGREGNQPQHF
TRBD2	TRBJ2-7	-	TRBV4-1	TGCGCCAGCAGCCTTAGCGGGGGCACCACGTCCTACGAGCAGTACTTC	CASSLSGGTTSYEQYF
TRBD1	TRBJ2-5	-	TRBV14	TGTGCCAGCAGCCAAGAGGACAGGGTGGAGACCCAGTACTTC	CASSQEDRVETQYF
TRBD2	TRBJ2-7	few	TRBV7-2	TGTGCCAGCAGCTTAAAGGCGGGGGGCATCACCTACGAGCAGTACTTC	CASSLKAGGITYEQYF
TRBD1	TRBJ1-1	-	TRBV7-9	TGTGCCAGCAGCCCGTCACAGGGGAGGAACACTGAAGCTTTCTTT	CASSPSQGRNTEAFF
TRBD1	TRBJ1-1	few	TRBV6-5	TGTGCCAGCACTAAACAGGGGATAAACACTGAAGCTTTCTTT	CASTKQGINTEAFF
-	TRBJ1-6	-	TRBV4-1	TGCGCCAGCAGCCAATGGGAGGCGCCGGGGAGCTCCTATAATTCACCCCTCCACTTT	CASSQWEAPGSSYNSPLHF
TRBD2	TRBJ2-4	-	TRBV28	TGTGCCAGCAGTTCAATTAAACTAGCGGGGGTTCGGAACATTCAGTACTTC	CASSSIKLAGVRNIQYF
-	TRBJ1-1	-	TRBV6-1	TGTGCCAGCACCTGGGGTCGGGGTAACACTGAAGCTTTCTTT	CASTWGRGNTEAFF
-	TRBJ1-5	-	TRBV5-1	TGCGCCAGCAGCTCTAGACAGAGCCCAAATAGCAATCAGCCCCAGCATTTT	CASSSRQSPNSNQPQHF
-	TRBJ2-2	few	TRBV7-9	TGTGCCAGCAGCTTGCGACCAGGAGGGCGGGACACCGGGGAGCTGTTTTTT	CASSLRPGGRDTGELFF